This T cell receptor (beta chain) was identified in a study of molecular identifiers for immune sequencing clone quantification (dated by TCRdb to 2017 to 2018). Study-level background: For a replicate experiment, RNA from roughly 18,000 or 92,000 naive CD8 T cells was divided into five aliquots, of which four were sequenced. This methods study benchmarked molecular-identifier clustering-based TCR repertoire sequencing (MIDCIRS) and TCR RNA copy counting, using CD8 T cells to do so.

In its sample, this clonotype was seen many times. This receptor's antigen is unknown. Within one base of it there is no much larger clone, and no base qualities were kept. Broad study findings and their caveats: Identical TCR molecules sharing a barcode could cause highly expanded clone sizes to be underestimated. Clones above 20 RNA copies held over 97% of molecules in CMV-specific effector cells but under 1% in naive cells. A single cell's worth of spiked-in Jurkat TCR RNA was reported detectable even among one million naive CD8 T cells. Modeling indicated about three TCR RNA copies recovered per cell, compared with about 9.7 by digital PCR, which implies a capture efficiency of around 29%. Spiked-in Jurkat TCR RNA (about ten copies' worth), which is not part of the donor repertoire, was contained in the naive libraries. When barcode sub-clustering was omitted, TCR diversity was inflated by chimeric consensus sequences, with chimeras reaching as high as 47%.

The CDR1 and CDR2 encoded by the germline V gene are KGHSH and LQKENI. Cut back by 2 bases and 0 bases, the V and J ends lie 10 bases apart. There are 16 amino acids in the CDR3, from cysteine to phenylalanine inclusive. Only CDR3 DNA is held: 48 bases, read in frame from base 1. Libraries of naive CD8 T cells were built from approximately 20,000 to 1,000,000 sorted cells, with 10%, 30% or 50% of the purified RNA used. Naive CD8 T cells, defined as CD8+CD4-CCR7+CD45RA+, were FACS-sorted into RLT Plus buffer on a BD FACSAria II. To test detection sensitivity, Jurkat RNA equal to over nine TCR copies was added to samples of roughly 18,000-1,100,000 naive CD8 T cells. CD8 T cells were enriched with RosetteSep CD8+ T Cell Enrichment Cocktail and Ficoll-Paque, followed by ACK red cell lysis. Library creation used PCR. The reads were generated on an Illumina HiSeq 4000. Preparation of bulk TCR libraries followed a previously described approach, with the TCR primers listed in Table S5. Total RNA was purified with the Qiagen AllPrep DNA/RNA kit. Before analysis, reads from multiple sequencing runs of the same library were pooled. The study's processing was this. Reads were retained only if an exact TCR constant sequence was present, and the retained reads were trimmed to 150 nt and grouped according to their 12-nt molecular barcodes. Reads inside each barcode group were sub-clustered using a 15% Levenshtein threshold, and a quality-weighted consensus sequence was constructed for each RNA molecule. Non-functional sequences were removed, as were lower-count sequences one edit away from another. Based on a fit of two negative binomial distributions, barcode sub-clusters having less than 20% of the maximum read count were discarded. Through fastp at Q25 and MiXCR, TCRdb rebuilt clones from the public reads, retaining in-frame beta chains. Every entry covers one CDR3 protein and lists the most common genes and DNA from its rows. TCRdb's processing, not the authors' own work, is the source of the V and J calls. The sample profile shows about 65,000 distinct CDR3 sequences; roughly 18% of them were found once. 1.5% to 1.9% of the sample belongs to the ten largest clones.

The receptor chain draws on TRBV18 and TRBJ1-4; the D region possibly corresponds to TRBD1 (6 bases align). The clonotype originates from a human donor in good health. Some libraries in this study had Jurkat cell RNA spiked in. Input material: naive CD8+ T cells from blood, with Jurkat cell RNA spiked in. The cell subset or site label, read with the paper, signifies: FACS-sorted CD8+CD4-CCR7+CD45RA+ naive T cells. CDR3 region: CASSPTDRTTNEKLFF. The base sequence is TGTGCCAGCTCACCAACCGACAGGACAACTAATGAAAAACTGTTTTTT.